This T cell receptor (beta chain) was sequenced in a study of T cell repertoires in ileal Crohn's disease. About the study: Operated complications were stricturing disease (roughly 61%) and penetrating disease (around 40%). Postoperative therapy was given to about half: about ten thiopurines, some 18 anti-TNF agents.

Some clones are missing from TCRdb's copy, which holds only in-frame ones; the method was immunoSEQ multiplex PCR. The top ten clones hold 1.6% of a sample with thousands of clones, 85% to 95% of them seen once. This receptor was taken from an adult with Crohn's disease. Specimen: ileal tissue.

In nucleotides, the CDR3 is TGCAGCGCCAGGGAGAACACTGAAGCTTTCTTT. It specifies CSARENTEAFF. The rearrangement links TRBV29-1 to TRBJ1-1; a possible D gene is TRBD1 (5 bases). The CDR3 runs to 11 residues. CDR1 SQVTM and CDR2 ANQGSEA come from the germline V gene. V was shortened by 7 bases and J by 1 base, with 7 bases between the two germline ends.